Below, 28 T cell receptor beta chains from the same sample are listed, as sequenced in a study of T cell repertoires in cytomegalovirus infection. Antigen specificity for these receptors is unknown. TCRdb processed the reads anew with MiXCR; each CDR3 protein has one entry. Here the sample spans 750,000 to 900,000 distinct CDR3 sequences, 29% being singletons. Source: cultured CD8+ T cells from PBMCs, taken from culture after CMV antigen stimulation. The receptor set was obtained from a human donor in good health (CMV status not recorded). Some clones in this sample may be carry-over from other donors' samples.

This clonotype appeared a few times. The chain employs TRBV5-1 and TRBJ2-7; 7 positions agree with TRBD1. V shed 5 bases, J shed 2 bases, and the junction held 4 bases outside the gene matches. This CDR3 contains 13 residues. Germline-derived CDR1 and CDR2 are SGHRS and YFSETQ. The CDR3 is CASREGQTYEQYF. In DNA, the CDR3 is TGCGCCAGCAGAGAGGGACAGACCTACGAGCAGTACTTC.

The chain couples TRBV4-2 to TRBJ2-3; 7 bases are shared with TRBD2. The CDR3 is 16 residues long. V lost 0 bases to trimming and J lost 1 base; unmatched junction nucleotides: 4. From germline, CDR1 is LGHNA and CDR2 YNFKEQ. CDR3 residues: CASSQERSGGTDTQYF. The CDR3 nucleotides read TGTGCCAGCAGCCAAGAGCGGAGCGGGGGCACAGATACGCAGTATTTT.

This clonotype was counted a few times. This rearrangement joins TRBV7-9 to TRBJ2-7; 11 bases align to TRBD2. CDR1 SEHNR and CDR2 FQNEAQ come from the germline V gene (reference sequence). The V segment lost 5 bases and the J segment 5 bases; nucleotides outside the gene matches: 8. The CDR3 loop spans 15 amino acids. The CDR3 sequence is CASSVRLAGFNEQYF. The CDR3 DNA reads as TGTGCCAGCAGCGTACGACTAGCGGGGTTCAACGAGCAGTACTTC.

This clonotype was counted a few times. J is TRBJ2-5 and V is TRBV2; D tentatively reads TRBD1 or TRBD2 (5 bases each). There are 14 residues in the CDR3. Trimming cost V 4 bases and J 4 bases, with 13 bases left between them. Germline V gives CDR1 SNHLY, CDR2 FYNNEI. CDR3 in amino acids: CASSARGGLETQYF. CDR3 nucleotides: TGTGCCAGCAGTGCCCGTGGGGGTTTAGAGACCCAGTACTTC.

The V call is TRBV28, the J call TRBJ1-1; a weak D match, TRBD1 (5 bases). The germline CDR1 and CDR2 sequences are MDHEN and SYDVKM. The CDR3 totals 14 residues. Trimming pared 6 bases from V and 4 bases from J, leaving 15 bases between. The CDR3 nucleotides are TGTGCCAGCAGCCTTCGTGGGGCCCTCACTGAAGCTTTCTTT. Its protein product is CASSLRGALTEAFF.

This chain uses TRBV10-3 with TRBJ2-7; 8 bases map to TRBD1. The germline V gene has CDR1 ENHRY and CDR2 SYGVKD. The junction had 13 bases not matched to a gene; V was cut back by 2 bases and J by 4 bases. This CDR3 has 17 amino acids. CDR3 amino acids: CAISEGSGAGGFYEQYV. The DNA of the CDR3 is TGTGCCATCAGTGAGGGGAGTGGGGCAGGGGGCTTTTACGAGCAGTACGTC.

This clonotype has a handful of counts. V and J are TRBV7-9 and TRBJ1-1; D remains unclear. CDR3 size: 15 residues. V lost 5 bases and J lost 1, with 14 bases in between. Germline V gene sequence: CDR1 SEHNR, CDR2 FQNEAQ (reference sequence). In DNA, the CDR3 is TGTGCCAGCAGCCAAGAACTGGGGAGGAACACTGAAGCTTTCTTT. The encoded protein is CASSQELGRNTEAFF.

The chain links TRBV19 to TRBJ1-5; 7 bases align to TRBD1. Germline CDR1 and CDR2: LNHDA and SQIVND (reference sequence). The J segment lost 4 bases and the V segment lost 8 bases, leaving 14 bases of the junction unmatched. CDR3 length: 16 amino acids. The CDR3, as DNA: TGTGCCAGTTCACCTTCTCAGGGGGTATGGAATCAGCCCCAGCATTTT. Translation gives CASSPSQGVWNQPQHF. Full variable domain (outside the CDR3, taken from reference TRBV19 and TRBJ1-5): DGGITQSPKYLFRKEGQNVTLSCEQNLNHDAMYWYRQDPGQGLRLIYYSQIVNDFQKGDIAEGYSVSREKKESFPLTVTSAQKNPTAFYLCASSPSQGVWNQPQHFGDGTRLSIL.

The V gene is TRBV20-1, the J gene TRBJ2-5; D perhaps matches TRBD2 (6 bases). The V gene lost 2 bases and the J gene lost 1 base, with 17 bases spanning the gap. The germline gives CDR1 DFQATT, CDR2 SNEGSKA (reference sequence). CDR3 size: 16 residues. The CDR3, as DNA: TGCAGTGCTAGATCGGGCACGGGGGAGTCCCAAGAGACCCAGTACTTC. Translation: CSARSGTGESQETQYF.

The genes are TRBV6-2 or TRBV6-3 and TRBJ2-3; 9 bases map to TRBD1. From germline, CDR1 is MNHEY and CDR2 SVGEGT. CDR3 size: 17 residues. The V gene end was trimmed by 0 bases and the J gene end by 4 bases; junction bases not matched to a gene: 8. In DNA form, the CDR3 reads TGTGCCAGCAGTTACTCTAGGCGGGACAGGGAGTCAGATACGCAGTATTTT. Encoded protein: CASSYSRRDRESDTQYF.

CDR3 sequence (DNA): TGTGCCATCAGTGAGTCGATACGAGACAGGGGCTATGGCTACACCTTC. Encoded protein: CAISESIRDRGYGYTF. V and J are TRBV10-3 and TRBJ1-2, with TRBD1 matching 8 bases. The CDR3 extends over 16 amino acids. Germline V lookup: CDR1 ENHRY, CDR2 SYGVKD. V gave up 0 bases and J gave up 4 bases; unmatched junction bases: 7.

This sequence joins TRBV18 and TRBJ2-1; D ambiguous. The CDR3 is made up of 15 amino acids. Germline CDR1 KGHSH, CDR2 LQKENI. Trimming stripped 1 base from V and 5 bases from J, with 12 bases between. The CDR3 coding sequence is TGTGCCAGCTCACCACTGGCTCCCACGGACAATGAGCAGTTCTTC. This sequence encodes CASSPLAPTDNEQFF.

V gene TRBV5-1 combines with J gene TRBJ2-3, with 7 bases aligning to TRBD2. V shed 0 bases, J shed 3 bases, and the junction held 7 bases outside the gene matches. Germline CDR1 reads SGHRS; CDR2 reads YFSETQ. The CDR3 runs to 16 residues. DNA for the CDR3: TGCGCCAGCAGCTTGGCCTTTAGGACTAGTACAGATACGCAGTATTTT. This gives the protein CASSLAFRTSTDTQYF.

CDR3 amino acids: CASSWANQETQYF. CDR3 bases: TGTGCCAGTAGTTGGGCAAACCAAGAGACCCAGTACTTC. The chain has TRBV19 and TRBJ2-5; no reliable D call. V gave up 5 bases and J gave up 0 bases, with 7 bases separating them. The germline CDR1 and CDR2 sequences are LNHDA and SQIVND (reference sequence). The CDR3 covers 13 residues. Together with reference TRBV19 and TRBJ2-5, the CDR3 gives the full variable domain: DGGITQSPKYLFRKEGQNVTLSCEQNLNHDAMYWYRQDPGQGLRLIYYSQIVNDFQKGDIAEGYSVSREKKESFPLTVTSAQKNPTAFYLCASSWANQETQYFGPGTRLLVL.

This clonotype was counted ten times or more. This chain links TRBV7-8 with TRBJ1-2, with D perhaps TRBD1 (6 bases). The CDR3 runs to 13 residues. In germline, CDR1 is SGHVS, CDR2 FQNEAQ. V lost 5 bases and J lost 8, with 15 bases in between. The chain's CDR3 is CASSSTGPGGYTF. The CDR3 coding sequence is TGTGCCAGCAGCAGTACAGGGCCTGGAGGCTACACCTTC.

This clonotype was recorded at least ten times. At one boundary the junction diverges from the germline segment, which might be a read error. The CDR3 DNA sequence: TGCGCCAGCTCGGGGGGAACAGAAGCTTTCTTT. Its protein product is CASSGGTEAFF. This chain connects TRBV7-9 to TRBJ1-1, with a tentative D call TRBD1 (5 bases). CDR1 and CDR2 (germline): SEHNR, FQNEAQ (reference sequence). The CDR3 contains 11 residues.

The chain combines TRBV3-1 with TRBJ2-1; D may be TRBD1 (5 bases). V dropped 5 bases and J dropped 7 bases, with 9 bases sitting between them. This CDR3 spans 12 amino acids. Per the germline V gene, CDR1 is LGHDT and CDR2 is YNNKEL (reference sequence). The CDR3 here is CASSVTANEQFF. CDR3 DNA: TGTGCCAGCAGCGTGACAGCAAATGAGCAGTTCTTC.

This clonotype showed up many times. The chain couples TRBV7-8 to TRBJ1-1, with TRBD1 identical over 8 bases. The CDR3 is made up of 14 amino acids. The V and J ends lost 5 bases and 6 bases, in that order; junction bases with no gene match: 8. The germline gives CDR1 SGHVS, CDR2 FQNEAQ. This CDR3 is CASSQTGAAAEAFF. The DNA of the CDR3 is TGTGCCAGCAGCCAGACAGGGGCTGCGGCTGAAGCTTTCTTT.

This clonotype was observed a few times. V is TRBV6-5 and J is TRBJ2-5, with TRBD2 identical over 12 bases. Germline V CDR1 and CDR2: MNHEY, SVGAGI. The CDR3 has 15 residues. V shed 7 bases and J 5 bases; nucleotides not matched to a gene: 8. The CDR3 region has the DNA TGTGCCAGCACACCTAGCGGGGGGGGTCGTGAGACCCAGTACTTC. Translation gives CASTPSGGGRETQYF.

This clonotype came up many times. The chain carries TRBV12-3 or TRBV12-4 and TRBJ1-4; TRBD1 agrees at 7 bases. The CDR3 extends over 17 amino acids. The J segment lost 3 bases and the V segment lost 3 bases, leaving 10 bases of the junction unmatched. Written as DNA, the CDR3 is TGTGCCAGCAGTTTTAATACAGGGGAGGCACCTAATGAAAAACTGTTTTTT. Translation gives CASSFNTGEAPNEKLFF.

This clonotype was found many times. This rearrangement joins TRBV6-1 to TRBJ1-2; 8 bases agree with TRBD1. V trimming: 8 bases; J trimming: 1 base; junction bases outside the gene matches: 9. The CDR3 has 15 residues. Germline-derived CDR1 and CDR2 are MNHNS and SASEGT. The CDR3 reads CASSGTRGLNYGYTF. CDR3 sequence (DNA): TGTGCCAGCTCGGGGACCAGGGGGCTTAACTATGGCTACACCTTC.

This clonotype was detected ten times or more. CDR3 nucleotide sequence: TGTGCCATCCCAATCCGGGACAGGAACACCGGGGAGCTGTTTTTT. Protein product: CAIPIRDRNTGELFF. The chain couples TRBV2 to TRBJ2-2; 7 bases are a match to TRBD1. The CDR3 is 15 residues long. V was clipped by 10 bases and J by 1 base; unmatched bases: 9. Germline CDR1 SNHLY, CDR2 FYNNEI.

The chain carries TRBV29-1 and TRBJ2-2, with TRBD2 matching 7 bases. This CDR3 comprises 13 residues. Germline CDR1 reads SQVTM; CDR2 reads ANQGSEA. Germline trimming cut 6 bases from V and 2 bases from J; bases unmatched to any gene: 3. CDR3 sequence reads: CSVGTTNTGELFF. For the CDR3, the DNA is TGCAGCGTCGGGACTACTAACACCGGGGAGCTGTTTTTT.

The rearrangement links TRBV4-2 to TRBJ2-7; weak D call: TRBD2 (7 bases). The length of the CDR3 is 14 residues. V was cut by 3 bases and J by 6 bases, with 15 bases left in between. The germline CDR1 and CDR2 sequences are LGHNA and YNFKEQ. The CDR3 protein is CASSQLGGGGEQYF. The CDR3 DNA sequence: TGTGCCAGCAGCCAGTTAGGGGGGGGAGGCGAGCAGTACTTC.

Only a few counts were recorded for this clonotype. The chain links TRBV6-1 to TRBJ1-2; maybe TRBD1 (5 bases). From germline, CDR1 is MNHNS and CDR2 SASEGT. Trimming shortened V by 11 bases and J by 7 bases, and 14 bases separated the two germline ends. The CDR3 runs to 11 residues. The CDR3 DNA sequence: TGTGCCCTCGGGGGGATGCTTGGCTACACCTTC. Translated: CALGGMLGYTF.

This chain uses TRBV4-1 with TRBJ2-1; 9 bases fit TRBD2. The J segment lost 9 bases and the V segment lost 0 bases, leaving 9 bases of the junction unmatched. CDR1 and CDR2 (germline): MGHRA, YSYEKL. The CDR3 runs 16 residues. The CDR3 nucleotides are TGCGCCAGCAGCCAAGATGGCGGGGGGGCGGCGGGTGAGCAGTTCTTC. Translated: CASSQDGGGAAGEQFF.

The V call is TRBV15, the J call TRBJ2-5, with D possibly TRBD1 on 6 matching bases. V dropped 5 bases and J dropped 5 bases, with 18 bases sitting between them. The CDR3 extends over 15 amino acids. Germline V gene sequence: CDR1 LNHNV, CDR2 YYDKDF (reference sequence). Written as DNA, the CDR3 is TGTGCCACCAGCGGAAGAACAGGGTTTGGCGAGACCCAGTACTTC. Protein sequence: CATSGRTGFGETQYF.

This chain uses TRBV6-2 or TRBV6-3 with TRBJ2-7; a possible D gene is TRBD2 (5 bases). CDR3 length: 15 amino acids. The V gene's germline CDR1 is MNHEY and CDR2 SVGEGT. Trimming removed 0 bases from V and 1 base from J, with 10 bases in between. The chain's CDR3 is CASSYSSSRSYEQYF. CDR3 coding DNA: TGTGCCAGCAGTTACTCGTCTAGCCGGTCCTACGAGCAGTACTTC.